A single T cell receptor (beta chain) is shown here with its context. This specimen comes from a study of T cells in Graves' hyperthyroidism and ophthalmopathy. Amplified regions were TCR beta CDR3 sequences from RNA transcripts. In the first-round RT-PCR of the TCR CDR3, the HTBI primer set was used. MiXCR was run by TCRdb on the multiplex PCR reads, yielding one entry per CDR3 protein. The sample comprises some 340,000 distinct CDR3 sequences, roughly an eighth of which are singletons, and 30% to 40% rests with the top ten. Losses at the gene ends were 5 bases for V and 0 bases for J; bases not matched to a gene: 5. Per germline, CDR1 SGDLS and CDR2 YYNGEE. The CDR3 extends over 15 amino acids.

The chain links TRBV9 to TRBJ2-3; 8 nucleotides align to TRBD2. This TCR derives from a woman in her thirties or forties with Graves' ophthalmopathy. The sequenced material came from blood. This CDR3 reads CASSWRGESTDTQYF. The CDR3 region has the DNA TGTGCCAGCAGTTGGCGGGGGGAAAGCACAGATACGCAGTATTTT.